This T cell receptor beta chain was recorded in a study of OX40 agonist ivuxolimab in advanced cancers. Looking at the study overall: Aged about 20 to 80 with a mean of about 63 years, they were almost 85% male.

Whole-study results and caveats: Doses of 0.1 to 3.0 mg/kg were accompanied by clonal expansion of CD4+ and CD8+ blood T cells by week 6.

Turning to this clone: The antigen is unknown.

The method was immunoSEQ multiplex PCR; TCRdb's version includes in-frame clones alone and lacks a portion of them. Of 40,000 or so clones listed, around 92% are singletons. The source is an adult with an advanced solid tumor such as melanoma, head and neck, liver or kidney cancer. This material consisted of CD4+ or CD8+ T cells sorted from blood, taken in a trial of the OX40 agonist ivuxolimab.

CDR3 coding DNA: TGTGCCAGCAGTTACCGAGGGGAGGGCTACGAGCAGTACTTC. Its protein is CASSYRGEGYEQYF. The chain couples TRBV6-5 to TRBJ2-7; 7 positions agree with TRBD2. The CDR3 is 14 amino acids. V lost 2 bases, J lost 3 bases, and 4 bases stayed unmatched. CDR1 is MNHEY and CDR2 is SVGAGI in the germline V gene.